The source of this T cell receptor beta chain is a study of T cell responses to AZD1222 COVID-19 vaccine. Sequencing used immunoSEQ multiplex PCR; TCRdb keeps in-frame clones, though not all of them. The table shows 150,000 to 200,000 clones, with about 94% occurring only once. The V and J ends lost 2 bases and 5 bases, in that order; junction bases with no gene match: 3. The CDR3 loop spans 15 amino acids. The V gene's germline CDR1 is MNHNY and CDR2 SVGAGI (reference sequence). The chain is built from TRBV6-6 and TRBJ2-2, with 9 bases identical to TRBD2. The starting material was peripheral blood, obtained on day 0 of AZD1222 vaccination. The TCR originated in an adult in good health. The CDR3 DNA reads TGTGCCAGCAGTTACGTTAGCGGGAGTACCGGGGAGCTGTTTTTT. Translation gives CASSYVSGSTGELFF.